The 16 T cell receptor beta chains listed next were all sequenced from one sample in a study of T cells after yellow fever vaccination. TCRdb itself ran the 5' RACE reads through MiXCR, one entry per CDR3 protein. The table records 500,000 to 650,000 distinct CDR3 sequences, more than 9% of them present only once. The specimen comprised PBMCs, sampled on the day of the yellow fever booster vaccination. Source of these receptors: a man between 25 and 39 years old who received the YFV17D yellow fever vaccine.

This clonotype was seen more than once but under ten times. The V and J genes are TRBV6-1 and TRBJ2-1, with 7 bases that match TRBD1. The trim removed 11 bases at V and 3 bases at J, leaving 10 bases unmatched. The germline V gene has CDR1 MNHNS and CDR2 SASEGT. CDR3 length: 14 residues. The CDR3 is CAVVGTEIYNEQFF. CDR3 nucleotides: TGTGCCGTCGTCGGGACAGAGATCTACAATGAGCAGTTCTTC.

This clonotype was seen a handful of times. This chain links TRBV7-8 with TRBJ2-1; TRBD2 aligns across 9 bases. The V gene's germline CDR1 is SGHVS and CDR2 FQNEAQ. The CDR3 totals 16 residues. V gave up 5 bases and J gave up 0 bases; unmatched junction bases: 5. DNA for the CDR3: TGTGCCAGCAGCGCTAGACTAGCGGACTCCTACAATGAGCAGTTCTTC. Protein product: CASSARLADSYNEQFF.

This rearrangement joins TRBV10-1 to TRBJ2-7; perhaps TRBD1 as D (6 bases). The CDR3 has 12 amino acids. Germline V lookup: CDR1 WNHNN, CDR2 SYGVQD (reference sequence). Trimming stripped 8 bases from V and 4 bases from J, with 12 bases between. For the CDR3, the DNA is TGCGCCAGCCTAACAGGGATGTACGAGCAGTACTTC. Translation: CASLTGMYEQYF.

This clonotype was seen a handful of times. CDR3 coding DNA: TGTGCCAGCAGCTTACGAAGCGGGAGGAGTTCCTACGAGCAGTACTTC. As protein: CASSLRSGRSSYEQYF. V and J are TRBV7-2 and TRBJ2-7; 9 bases map to TRBD2. V was clipped by 2 bases and J by 1 base; unmatched bases: 6. Germline values: CDR1 SGHTA, CDR2 FQGNSA. The CDR3 spans 16 residues.

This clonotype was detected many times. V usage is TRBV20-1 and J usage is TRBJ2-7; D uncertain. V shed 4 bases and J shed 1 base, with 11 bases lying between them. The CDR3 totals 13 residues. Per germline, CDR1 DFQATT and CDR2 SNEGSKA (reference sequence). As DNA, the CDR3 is TGCAGTGCTACCCCGGACGGATCCTACGAGCAGTACTTC. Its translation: CSATPDGSYEQYF.

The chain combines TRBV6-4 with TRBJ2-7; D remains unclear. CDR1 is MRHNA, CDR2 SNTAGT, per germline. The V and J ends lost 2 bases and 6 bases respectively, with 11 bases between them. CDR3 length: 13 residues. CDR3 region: CASSDVAESEQYF. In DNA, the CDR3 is TGTGCCAGCAGTGACGTGGCCGAAAGCGAGCAGTACTTC.

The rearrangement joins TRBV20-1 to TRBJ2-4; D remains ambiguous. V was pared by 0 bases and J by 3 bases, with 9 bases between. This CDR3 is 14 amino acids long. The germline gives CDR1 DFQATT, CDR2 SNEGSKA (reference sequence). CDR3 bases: TGCAGTGCTAGAGATACAAGAGGCAAAAACATTCAGTACTTC. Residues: CSARDTRGKNIQYF.

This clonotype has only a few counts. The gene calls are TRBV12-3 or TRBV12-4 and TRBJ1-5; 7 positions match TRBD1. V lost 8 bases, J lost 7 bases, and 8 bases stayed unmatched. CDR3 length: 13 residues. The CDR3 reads CASLGQAGQPQHF. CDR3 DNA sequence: TGTGCCAGCCTAGGACAGGCAGGGCAGCCCCAGCATTTT.

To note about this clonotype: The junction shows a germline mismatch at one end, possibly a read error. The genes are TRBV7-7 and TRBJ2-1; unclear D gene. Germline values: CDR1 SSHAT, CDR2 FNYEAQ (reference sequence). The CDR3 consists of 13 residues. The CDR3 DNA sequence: TGTGCTAGCAGCCCAAACTTCGGCGATGAGCAGTTCTTC. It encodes CASSPNFGDEQFF.

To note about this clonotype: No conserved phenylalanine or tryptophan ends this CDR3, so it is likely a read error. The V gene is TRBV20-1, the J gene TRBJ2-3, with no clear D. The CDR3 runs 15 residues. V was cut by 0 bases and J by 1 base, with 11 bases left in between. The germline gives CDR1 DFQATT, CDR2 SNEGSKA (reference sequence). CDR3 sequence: CSARDPLSGTDTQYS. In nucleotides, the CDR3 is TGCAGTGCTAGAGATCCTTTGTCCGGCACAGATACGCAGTATTCT.

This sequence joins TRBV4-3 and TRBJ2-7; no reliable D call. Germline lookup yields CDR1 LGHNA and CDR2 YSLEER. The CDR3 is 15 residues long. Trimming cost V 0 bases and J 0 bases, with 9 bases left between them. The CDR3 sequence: CASSQDRSHSYEQYF. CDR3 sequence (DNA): TGCGCCAGCAGCCAAGACAGGTCTCACTCCTACGAGCAGTACTTC.

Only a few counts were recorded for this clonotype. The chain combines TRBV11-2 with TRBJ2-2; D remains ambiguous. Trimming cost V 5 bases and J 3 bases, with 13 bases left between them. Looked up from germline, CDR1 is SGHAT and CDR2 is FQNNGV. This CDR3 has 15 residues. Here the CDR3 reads CASSTAQLDTGELFF. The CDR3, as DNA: TGTGCCAGCAGCACGGCCCAACTCGACACCGGGGAGCTGTTTTTT.

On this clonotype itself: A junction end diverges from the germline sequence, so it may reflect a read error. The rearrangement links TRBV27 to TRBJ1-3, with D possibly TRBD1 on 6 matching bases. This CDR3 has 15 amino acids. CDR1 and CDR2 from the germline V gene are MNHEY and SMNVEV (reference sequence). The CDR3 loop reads CASSSQGYSGNTIYF. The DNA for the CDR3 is TGTGCCAGCAGTTCCCAGGGGTACTCTGGAAACACCATATACTTT.

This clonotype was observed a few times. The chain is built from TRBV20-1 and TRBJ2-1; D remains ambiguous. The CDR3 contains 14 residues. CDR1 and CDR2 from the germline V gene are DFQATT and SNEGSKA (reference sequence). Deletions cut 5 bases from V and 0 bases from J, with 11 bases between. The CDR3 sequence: CSALDQSSYNEQFF. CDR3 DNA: TGCAGTGCTCTAGACCAGAGCTCCTACAATGAGCAGTTCTTC.

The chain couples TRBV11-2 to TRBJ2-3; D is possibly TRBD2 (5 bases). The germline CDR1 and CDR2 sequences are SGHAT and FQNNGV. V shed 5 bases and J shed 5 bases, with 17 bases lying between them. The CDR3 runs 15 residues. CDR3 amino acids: CASSPPWGVGDTQYF. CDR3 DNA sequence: TGTGCCAGCAGCCCACCCTGGGGAGTCGGAGATACGCAGTATTTT.

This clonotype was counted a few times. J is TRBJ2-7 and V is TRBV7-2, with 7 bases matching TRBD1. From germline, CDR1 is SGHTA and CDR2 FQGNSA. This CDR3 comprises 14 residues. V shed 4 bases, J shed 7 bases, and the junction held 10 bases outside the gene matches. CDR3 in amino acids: CASSYSGTAGEQYF. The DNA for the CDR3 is TGTGCCAGCAGCTATTCCGGGACAGCTGGGGAGCAGTACTTC.